These T cell receptor beta chains were read from a single sample in a study of early T cells in non-severe SARS-CoV-2 infection. TCRdb reprocessed the 5' RACE reads via MiXCR and lists one record per CDR3 protein. There are about 46,000 distinct CDR3 sequences in the sample; 5% to 5.5% occur only once, and approximately 5.1% lies in the top ten. The sample in question was whole blood, obtained at baseline. These receptors were taken from an adult who was a healthcare worker with PCR-confirmed SARS-CoV-2 infection or an uninfected control (not recorded which). Each CDR3 is given with its conserved first and last residue. D genes are given only for firm matches. Size values are once, few and many counts, or a class for expanded clones, and some rows have none.

j_gene: TRBJ2-1
d_gene: TRBD1
abundance: many
v_gene: TRBV5-4
len: 16
CDR3nt: TGTGCCAGCAGCTTCGACAGGGCAAACATACGCAATGAGCAGTTCTTC
CDR3aa: CASSFDRANIRNEQFF

j_gene: TRBJ2-1
d_gene: .
abundance: many
v_gene: TRBV7-9
len: 12
CDR3nt: TGTGCCAGTCGACAGCTTTCGGGTGAGCAGTTCTTC
CDR3aa: CASRQLSGEQFF

j_gene: TRBJ2-3
d_gene: .
abundance: many
v_gene: TRBV20-1
len: 10
CDR3nt: TGCAGTGTCCGGCTGCATACGCAGTATTTT
CDR3aa: CSVRLHTQYF

j_gene: TRBJ2-1
d_gene: .
abundance: many
v_gene: TRBV24-1
len: 13
CDR3nt: TGTGCCACCAGGCCCAGGAGCGCCGCTGAGCAGTTCTTC
CDR3aa: CATRPRSAAEQFF

j_gene: TRBJ2-7
d_gene: TRBD2
abundance: many
v_gene: TRBV20-1
len: 15
CDR3nt: TGCAGTGCTAGAGATCCTAGCGGGAGACTCTACGAGCAGTACTTC
CDR3aa: CSARDPSGRLYEQYF

j_gene: TRBJ1-1
d_gene: .
abundance: many
v_gene: TRBV29-1
len: 15
CDR3nt: TGCAGCGTCGCTAATAGGGCAGGGATGAAGACTGAAGCTTTCTTT
CDR3aa: CSVANRAGMKTEAFF

j_gene: TRBJ2-3
d_gene: .
abundance: few
v_gene: TRBV5-1
len: 14
CDR3nt: TGCGCCAGCCAGTCGGACTCTAGCACAGATACGCAGTATTTT
CDR3aa: CASQSDSSTDTQYF

j_gene: TRBJ2-3
d_gene: .
abundance: medium-sized
v_gene: TRBV11-2
len: 13
CDR3nt: TGTGCCAGCACTAACGGAGACACAGATACGCAGTATTTT
CDR3aa: CASTNGDTDTQYF

j_gene: TRBJ1-2
d_gene: .
abundance: many
v_gene: TRBV12-3/TRBV12-4
len: 14
CDR3nt: TGTGCCAGCAGTTTAAGGGACGGTCTGTATGGCTACACCTTC
CDR3aa: CASSLRDGLYGYTF

j_gene: TRBJ2-7
d_gene: .
abundance: many
v_gene: TRBV25-1
len: 11
CDR3nt: TGTGCCAGCAGTGAAGGCCACGAGCAGTACTTC
CDR3aa: CASSEGHEQYF

j_gene: TRBJ2-1
d_gene: TRBD2
abundance: few
v_gene: TRBV7-9
len: 16
CDR3nt: TGTGCCAGCAGCTTAGCTCGTCTAGCGGACTACAATGAGCAGTTCTTC
CDR3aa: CASSLARLADYNEQFF

j_gene: TRBJ1-5
d_gene: .
abundance: many
v_gene: TRBV18
len: 15
CDR3nt: TGTGCCAGCTCACCACAGGGGGGACGCAATCAGCCCCAGCATTTT
CDR3aa: CASSPQGGRNQPQHF

j_gene: TRBJ2-3
d_gene: .
abundance: few
v_gene: TRBV29-1
len: 14
CDR3nt: TGCAGCGTTGTATCGTGGGCCCGCACAGATACGCAGTATTTT
CDR3aa: CSVVSWARTDTQYF

j_gene: TRBJ1-2
d_gene: .
abundance: many
v_gene: TRBV7-2
len: 13
CDR3nt: TGTGCCAGCAGCACCAGTACTAACTATGGCTACACCTTC
CDR3aa: CASSTSTNYGYTF

j_gene: TRBJ1-2
d_gene: .
abundance: many
v_gene: TRBV20-1
len: 14
CDR3nt: TGCAGTGCTAGCTCGCCGACACTTAACTATGGCTACACCTTC
CDR3aa: CSASSPTLNYGYTF

j_gene: TRBJ2-7
d_gene: .
abundance: .
v_gene: TRBV7-6
len: 13
CDR3nt: TGTGCCAGCAGCCTCTCGGAGGTCTACGAGCAGTACTTC
CDR3aa: CASSLSEVYEQYF

j_gene: TRBJ2-5
d_gene: .
abundance: many
v_gene: TRBV4-2
len: 16
CDR3nt: TGTGCCAGCAGCCATTCAGGGGTCCCAGGCGGGGAGACCCAGTACTTC
CDR3aa: CASSHSGVPGGETQYF

j_gene: TRBJ1-5
d_gene: .
abundance: many
v_gene: TRBV6-5
len: 15
CDR3nt: TGTGCCAGCAGGGAAGCGGCTTTGGGCAATCAGCCCCAGCATTTT
CDR3aa: CASREAALGNQPQHF

j_gene: TRBJ1-5
d_gene: .
abundance: few
v_gene: TRBV24-1
len: 13
CDR3nt: TGTGCCACCAGTGGCCTGGGGGGCCAGCCCCAGCATTTT
CDR3aa: CATSGLGGQPQHF

j_gene: TRBJ2-1
d_gene: .
abundance: many
v_gene: TRBV20-1
len: 15
CDR3nt: TGCAGTGCTAGAGGTATCCGGGACTTGAACAATGAGCAGTTCTTC
CDR3aa: CSARGIRDLNNEQFF

j_gene: TRBJ2-1
d_gene: .
abundance: many
v_gene: TRBV11-1
len: 13
CDR3nt: TGTGCCAGCAGCTTAGGCCCTGGCGATGAGCAGTTCTTC
CDR3aa: CASSLGPGDEQFF

j_gene: TRBJ2-7
d_gene: .
abundance: many
v_gene: TRBV28
len: 17
CDR3nt: TGTGCCAGCAGTTCTCCCGCTCGTGAGCGGAGCCCCTACGAGCAGTACTTC
CDR3aa: CASSSPARERSPYEQYF

j_gene: TRBJ1-5
d_gene: .
abundance: many
v_gene: TRBV27
len: 16
CDR3nt: TGTGCCAGCAGTCCCCTAAAGGGTAGGGGCAATCAGCCCCAGCATTTT
CDR3aa: CASSPLKGRGNQPQHF

j_gene: TRBJ2-1
d_gene: .
abundance: many
v_gene: TRBV7-6
len: 13
CDR3nt: TGTGCCAGCAGCTTTACCTCCCCGGGTGAGCAGTTCTTC
CDR3aa: CASSFTSPGEQFF

j_gene: TRBJ2-5
d_gene: TRBD2
abundance: many
v_gene: TRBV28
len: 15
CDR3nt: TGTGCCAGCTGCGGGAGTGGCCTAATCCAAGAGACCCAGTACTTC
CDR3aa: CASCGSGLIQETQYF

j_gene: TRBJ2-1
d_gene: .
abundance: few
v_gene: TRBV7-9
len: 13
CDR3nt: TGTGCCAGCAGCTTAGGACAGGAAAATGAGCAGTTCTTC
CDR3aa: CASSLGQENEQFF

j_gene: TRBJ1-3
d_gene: .
abundance: .
v_gene: TRBV5-1
len: 14
CDR3nt: TGCGCCAGCAGCTGGGGGGTCGCCGGAAACACCATATATTTT
CDR3aa: CASSWGVAGNTIYF

j_gene: TRBJ2-1
d_gene: .
abundance: many
v_gene: TRBV19
len: 16
CDR3nt: TGTGCCAGTAGTCAGTCGGGGACATCCTTCTACAATGAGCAGTTCTTC
CDR3aa: CASSQSGTSFYNEQFF

j_gene: TRBJ1-1
d_gene: .
abundance: .
v_gene: TRBV12-3/TRBV12-4
len: 13
CDR3nt: TGTGCCAGTACCTTGGCCATCAACACTGAAGCTTTCTTT
CDR3aa: CASTLAINTEAFF

j_gene: TRBJ2-7
d_gene: TRBD1
abundance: few
v_gene: TRBV5-1
len: 16
CDR3nt: TGCGCCAGCAGCTTGAGTACAGGGGGGTCGAACTACGAGCAGTACTTC
CDR3aa: CASSLSTGGSNYEQYF

j_gene: TRBJ2-7
d_gene: .
abundance: many
v_gene: TRBV28
len: 14
CDR3nt: TGTGCCAGCGGGGCCGTAAGGAGCTCCTACGAGCAGTACTTC
CDR3aa: CASGAVRSSYEQYF

j_gene: TRBJ2-1
d_gene: .
abundance: many
v_gene: TRBV5-1
len: 13
CDR3nt: TGCGCCAGCAGCTTGGGGGCTTGGGATGAGCAGTTCTTC
CDR3aa: CASSLGAWDEQFF

j_gene: TRBJ2-7
d_gene: TRBD1
abundance: many
v_gene: TRBV6-1
len: 15
CDR3nt: TGTGCCAGCAGTGATGAGGACAGGGATTGGGACGAGCAGTACTTC
CDR3aa: CASSDEDRDWDEQYF

j_gene: TRBJ2-6
d_gene: .
abundance: .
v_gene: TRBV7-3
len: 13
CDR3nt: TGTGCCAGCAGGGTAACTGGGGCCAACGTCCTGACTTTC
CDR3aa: CASRVTGANVLTF

j_gene: TRBJ2-1
d_gene: .
abundance: many
v_gene: TRBV6-4
len: 15
CDR3nt: TGTGCCAGCTCCGCAGGCGCGGAGTCCTACAATGAGCAGTTCTTC
CDR3aa: CASSAGAESYNEQFF

j_gene: TRBJ2-3
d_gene: TRBD2
abundance: .
v_gene: TRBV7-6
len: 16
CDR3nt: TGTGCCAGCAGCTTAGTCGGAGCGGGAGCAGGAGATACGCAGTATTTT
CDR3aa: CASSLVGAGAGDTQYF

j_gene: TRBJ2-1
d_gene: TRBD2
abundance: many
v_gene: TRBV30
len: 15
CDR3nt: TGTGCCTGGGTGCCGGAGCGGGAGGTTAGCAATGAGCAGTTCTTC
CDR3aa: CAWVPEREVSNEQFF

j_gene: TRBJ1-2
d_gene: TRBD1
abundance: few
v_gene: TRBV28
len: 14
CDR3nt: TGTGCCAGCAGTTCCTCGGACAGGAACTCCGGCTACACCTTC
CDR3aa: CASSSSDRNSGYTF

j_gene: TRBJ2-5
d_gene: TRBD2
abundance: many
v_gene: TRBV3-1
len: 15
CDR3nt: TGTGCCAGCAGCCAAGTGACTAGCGGACAAGAGACCCAGTACTTC
CDR3aa: CASSQVTSGQETQYF

j_gene: TRBJ2-1
d_gene: TRBD2
abundance: .
v_gene: TRBV29-1
len: 13
CDR3nt: TGCAGCGGGGGGACTAGCGCGTACAATGAGCAGTTCTTC
CDR3aa: CSGGTSAYNEQFF

j_gene: TRBJ2-1
d_gene: .
abundance: many
v_gene: TRBV27
len: 14
CDR3nt: TGTGCCAGCTCGCCCGGGAGTCGGAGTGGGGAGCAGTTCTTC
CDR3aa: CASSPGSRSGEQFF

j_gene: TRBJ1-4
d_gene: .
abundance: many
v_gene: TRBV12-3/TRBV12-4
len: 12
CDR3nt: TGTGCCAGCAGTTTAGTGTATGAAAAACTGTTTTTT
CDR3aa: CASSLVYEKLFF

j_gene: TRBJ2-1
d_gene: TRBD2
abundance: many
v_gene: TRBV7-6
len: 16
CDR3nt: TGTGCCAGCAGCTTATACGGTCCGGGGGGGGACAATGAGCAGTTCTTC
CDR3aa: CASSLYGPGGDNEQFF